The 29 T cell receptor beta chains reported below all come from one sample, sequenced in a study of cytomegalovirus exposure and HLA in healthy donors. This PCR relied on a set of 60 Vbeta primers and 13 Jbeta primers. TCRdb's table, derived via immunoSEQ multiplex PCR, lists solely in-frame clones and lacks some. The sample consists of some 200,000 clones, just under 80% of them appearing once. The sample comprised PBMCs. All receptors derive from a female donor in good health and CMV-seronegative.

The V gene is TRBV11-2, the J gene TRBJ1-1; a weak D match, TRBD1 (5 bases). The CDR3 consists of 12 residues. Germline V gene sequence: CDR1 SGHAT, CDR2 FQNNGV. The germline V and J ends were trimmed by 5 bases and 8 bases, with 12 bases remaining between them. The CDR3 sequence is CASSPGGREAFF. For the CDR3, the DNA is TGTGCCAGCAGCCCCGGGGGGAGGGAAGCTTTCTTT.

In this sample, this clone turned up once. The chain joins TRBV10-3 to TRBJ2-3, with 10 bases identical to TRBD2. The CDR3 has 15 residues. With V trimmed by 4 bases and J by 1 base, 2 bases remained unmatched. From germline, CDR1 is ENHRY and CDR2 SYGVKD. CDR3 sequence reads: CAISAGTSGTDTQYF. The CDR3 coding sequence is TGTGCCATCAGTGCCGGGACTAGCGGCACAGATACGCAGTATTTT.

The genes are TRBV2 and TRBJ2-2; 7 bases map to TRBD2. CDR1 and CDR2 from the germline V gene are SNHLY and FYNNEI. This CDR3 contains 13 residues. V gave up 7 bases and J gave up 6 bases; unmatched junction bases: 5. The CDR3 coding sequence is TGTGCCAGCACGGGGGGACCCTCCGGGGAGCTGTTTTTT. Its translation: CASTGGPSGELFF.

The chain uses TRBV4-2 and TRBJ2-3, with 9 bases fitting TRBD2. Unmatched junction bases numbered 7, after V lost 0 bases and J lost 6 bases. The germline CDR1 and CDR2 sequences are LGHNA and YNFKEQ. The CDR3 has 16 residues. CDR3 bases: TGTGCCAGCAGCCAAGATCCCAGCGGGGGGTTGGATACGCAGTATTTT. Translating gives CASSQDPSGGLDTQYF.

The chain couples TRBV6-5 to TRBJ2-5; D unresolved. Germline values: CDR1 MNHEY, CDR2 SVGAGI. This CDR3 region has 16 residues. Trimming cost V 2 bases and J 1 base, with 14 bases left between them. The CDR3 DNA is TGTGCCAGCAGTTACGGCGGCCTCCGTACCCAAGAGACCCAGTACTTC. Its translation is CASSYGGLRTQETQYF.

The chain carries TRBV19 and TRBJ1-2; D possibly corresponds to TRBD1 (5 bases). The CDR3 totals 14 residues. V shed 3 bases and J shed 2 bases, with 10 bases lying between them. CDR1 and CDR2 (germline): LNHDA, SQIVND (reference sequence). The CDR3 region is CASSIFAGNYGYTF. The CDR3 DNA sequence: TGTGCCAGTAGTATCTTCGCAGGGAACTATGGCTACACCTTC. The full variable domain, with the rest looked up from reference TRBV19 and TRBJ1-2, is DGGITQSPKYLFRKEGQNVTLSCEQNLNHDAMYWYRQDPGQGLRLIYYSQIVNDFQKGDIAEGYSVSREKKESFPLTVTSAQKNPTAFYLCASSIFAGNYGYTFGSGTRLTVV.

This clone was observed a handful of times. DNA for the CDR3: TGTGCCAGCAGCGTAGGCGGGGACAGGGTCTCCTACGAGCAGTACTTC. Its translation: CASSVGGDRVSYEQYF. The chain uses TRBV9 and TRBJ2-7, with 9 bases aligning to TRBD1. The CDR3 sequence is 16 residues long. The J segment lost 0 bases and the V segment lost 0 bases, leaving 4 bases of the junction unmatched. CDR1 and CDR2 from the germline V gene are SGDLS and YYNGEE.

This rearrangement joins TRBV13 to TRBJ2-3, with 8 nucleotides matching TRBD2. The CDR3 length is 15 residues. Germline loops: CDR1 PRHDT, CDR2 FYEKMQ (reference sequence). V gave up 2 bases and J gave up 0 bases; unmatched junction bases: 1. The CDR3 coding sequence is TGTGCCAGCAGCTTATTAGCGGGGAGCACAGATACGCAGTATTTT. It is translated as CASSLLAGSTDTQYF.

This clone occurred a few times. This chain connects TRBV7-3 to TRBJ2-5; 8 bases fit TRBD2. CDR3 length: 17 residues. J was trimmed by 1 base and V by 0 bases; bases with no gene match: 7. Germline V lookup: CDR1 SGHTA, CDR2 FQGTGA. CDR3: CASSLTILAGPQETQYF. CDR3 sequence (DNA): TGTGCCAGCAGCTTAACGATCCTAGCGGGCCCCCAAGAGACCCAGTACTTC.

The chain carries TRBV4-1 and TRBJ1-2, with D possibly being TRBD1 (6 bases). Germline assignment: CDR1 MGHRA and CDR2 YSYEKL. V dropped 1 base and J dropped 5 bases, with 17 bases sitting between them. The CDR3 extends over 16 amino acids. The CDR3 loop reads CASSQGEGRGGYGYTF. CDR3 sequence (DNA): TGCGCCAGCAGCCAAGGGGAGGGGAGAGGGGGATATGGCTACACCTTC.

CDR3 amino acids: CASSLGTGGVYGYTF. DNA of the CDR3: TGTGCCAGCAGCTTGGGGACAGGGGGAGTCTATGGCTACACCTTC. V gene TRBV5-4 combines with J gene TRBJ1-2; 10 positions agree with TRBD1. V gave up 0 bases and J gave up 4 bases; unmatched junction bases: 3. CDR3 length: 15 residues. In germline, CDR1 is SGHNT, CDR2 YYREEE (reference sequence).

The chain employs TRBV6-1 and TRBJ1-4, with D uncertain. This CDR3 spans 14 amino acids. Trimming shortened V by 0 bases and J by 4 bases, and 6 bases separated the two germline ends. Per germline, CDR1 MNHNS and CDR2 SASEGT. Here the CDR3 DNA reads TGTGCCAGCAGTGAAGCGAGGAGTAATGAAAAACTGTTTTTT. Protein: CASSEARSNEKLFF.

In its sample, this clone was seen a few times. The genes are TRBV12-5 and TRBJ2-7, with a weak D call TRBD1 (6 bases). CDR3 size: 13 residues. The germline CDR1 and CDR2 sequences are LGHNT and FRNRAP. Trimming pared 6 bases from V and 0 bases from J, leaving 9 bases between. This CDR3 reads CASGKDSSYEQYF. The CDR3 region has the DNA TGTGCTAGTGGCAAGGACAGCTCCTACGAGCAGTACTTC.

CDR3 amino acids: CAWRSSRDRGPGANVLTF. CDR3 DNA sequence: TGTGCCTGGAGGTCATCTCGGGACAGGGGGCCTGGGGCCAACGTCCTGACTTTC. The rearrangement uses TRBV30 and TRBJ2-6, with 12 bases lining up with TRBD1. Germline V gene sequence: CDR1 GTSNPN, CDR2 SVGIG (reference sequence). The V gene end was trimmed by 3 bases and the J gene end by 2 bases; junction bases not matched to a gene: 8. The length of the CDR3 is 18 residues.

The chain has TRBV30 and TRBJ2-2, with unresolved D. The CDR3 is 13 amino acids. Trimming cost V 0 bases and J 6 bases, with 8 bases left between them. Germline assignment: CDR1 GTSNPN and CDR2 SVGIG (reference sequence). CDR3 nucleotide sequence: TGTGCCTGGAGTGTACTAAGTGCCGGGGAGCTGTTTTTT. Protein product: CAWSVLSAGELFF.

The chain couples TRBV4-2 to TRBJ2-1; 8 bases agree with TRBD2. The germline gives CDR1 LGHNA, CDR2 YNFKEQ. The CDR3 sequence is 18 residues long. Trimming took 1 base from V and 5 from J; bases not matched to a gene: 13. The CDR3 DNA reads TGTGCCAGCAGCCAAGGAACGAGCGGGAGAACTCAGGACAATGAGCAGTTCTTC. This translates into CASSQGTSGRTQDNEQFF.

The rearrangement joins TRBV11-2 to TRBJ2-1, with 7 bases lining up with TRBD2. V was pared by 1 base and J by 7 bases, with 16 bases of the junction left unmatched. This CDR3 region has 18 residues. CDR1 is SGHAT and CDR2 is FQNNGV in the germline V gene. DNA of the CDR3: TGTGCCAGCAGCTTAGTTTTCTCGGCTAGCGGCCTGGGGAATGAGCAGTTCTTC. This encodes CASSLVFSASGLGNEQFF.

This clone was seen a single time. This chain joins TRBV27 and TRBJ2-2; TRBD2 agrees at 11 bases. With 0 bases clipped from V and 6 bases from J, the junction kept 6 bases outside the gene matches. Per the germline V gene, CDR1 is MNHEY and CDR2 is SMNVEV (reference sequence). The length of the CDR3 is 17 residues. The CDR3, as DNA: TGTGCCAGCAGTTTATCGAATCCGGGACTAGCGGCCGGGGAGCTGTTTTTT. Translated, it gives CASSLSNPGLAAGELFF.

This rearrangement joins TRBV19 to TRBJ1-5; D is perhaps TRBD1 (5 bases). This CDR3 region has 15 residues. CDR1 and CDR2 (germline): LNHDA, SQIVND (reference sequence). V was pared by 3 bases and J by 6 bases, with 15 bases between. The CDR3 DNA reads as TGTGCCAGTAGTATCAAGCAGGGTTCTTCTCAGCCCCAGCATTTT. This encodes CASSIKQGSSQPQHF.

The V gene is TRBV28, the J gene TRBJ2-7, with D tentatively TRBD2 (5 bases). CDR1 is MDHEN, CDR2 SYDVKM, per germline. V dropped 5 bases and J dropped 3 bases, with 8 bases sitting between them. This CDR3 spans 12 amino acids. DNA of the CDR3: TGTGCCAGCAGTACCGGGGTCTACGAGCAGTACTTC. Amino acids: CASSTGVYEQYF.

The chain uses TRBV30 and TRBJ2-7; D not certain. Looked up from germline, CDR1 is GTSNPN and CDR2 is SVGIG (reference sequence). There are 11 residues in the CDR3. Trimming removed 0 bases at V and 9 bases at J, with 9 bases between. The CDR3 here is CAWSVQLRQYF. CDR3 in DNA: TGTGCCTGGAGTGTACAGTTGCGGCAGTACTTC.

The gene calls are TRBV7-2 and TRBJ2-7; D unclear. The CDR3 is made up of 13 amino acids. In germline, CDR1 is SGHTA, CDR2 FQGNSA. V was trimmed by 5 bases and J by 4 bases, leaving 12 bases between them. The CDR3 DNA follows: TGTGCCAGCAGCCTTAGTACCGGGTACGAGCAGTACTTC. Translating it yields CASSLSTGYEQYF.

This sequence joins TRBV4-3 and TRBJ1-1, with 9 bases that match TRBD1. The CDR3 covers 17 residues. The germline gives CDR1 LGHNA, CDR2 YSLEER. The trim removed 3 bases at V and 7 bases at J, leaving 15 bases unmatched. The CDR3, as DNA: TGCGCCAGCAGCCAGGCTATAGCCGGGACAGGGACGATTGAAGCTTTCTTT. It encodes CASSQAIAGTGTIEAFF.

This chain joins TRBV18 and TRBJ2-5; no reliable D call. V was pared by 6 bases and J by 2 bases, with 4 bases between. The germline gives CDR1 KGHSH, CDR2 LQKENI. The CDR3 covers 11 residues. The CDR3 DNA is TGTGCCAGCTCTCCGCAAGAGACCCAGTACTTC. Its translation: CASSPQETQYF.

J is TRBJ2-7 and V is TRBV6-1, with TRBD2 as a possible D gene (6 bases). The germline V gene has CDR1 MNHNS and CDR2 SASEGT. The CDR3 contains 17 residues. V lost 0 bases, J lost 2 bases, and 17 bases lay in between. CDR3 DNA: TGTGCCAGCAGTGAAGCACCACTAGCCTTACTCCCCTACGAGCAGTACTTC. Encoded protein: CASSEAPLALLPYEQYF.

The chain uses TRBV19 and TRBJ2-5; D possibly corresponds to TRBD2 (5 bases). The CDR3 has 13 amino acids. V dropped 8 bases and J dropped 4 bases, with 14 bases sitting between them. CDR1 is LNHDA, CDR2 SQIVND, per germline (reference sequence). CDR3 sequence reads: CASGEGVGETQYF. DNA of the CDR3: TGTGCCAGTGGCGAGGGTGTGGGAGAGACCCAGTACTTC.

This clone was seen once. Here the CDR3 reads CARKGTSGTPGQFF. The CDR3 DNA reads TGTGCCCGCAAGGGGACTAGCGGGACTCCAGGGCAGTTCTTC. The chain joins TRBV2 to TRBJ2-1; 13 bases match TRBD2. Looked up from germline, CDR1 is SNHLY and CDR2 is FYNNEI. Trimming removed 11 bases from V and 12 bases from J; junction bases left unmatched: 13. The CDR3 is made up of 14 amino acids.

V is TRBV28 and J is TRBJ2-4; 9 bases line up with TRBD1. The ends lost 5 bases at V and 6 bases at J; junction bases unmatched: 8. Germline CDR1 MDHEN, CDR2 SYDVKM. The CDR3 is made up of 15 amino acids. In nucleotides, the CDR3 is TGTGCCAGCAGTCCACGGGGGACAGGGACAAACATTCAGTACTTC. It is translated as CASSPRGTGTNIQYF.

In the case of this clone: The same CDR3 arises from other DNA sequences in this sample as well. The rearrangement uses TRBV7-6 and TRBJ2-7; D is unclear. The CDR3 runs 12 residues. Germline values: CDR1 SGHVS, CDR2 FNYEAQ. V was shortened by 2 bases and J by 7 bases, with 9 bases between the two germline ends. CDR3 amino acids: CASSLLAAEQYF. CDR3 bases: TGTGCCAGCAGCTTATTGGCGGCAGAGCAGTACTTC.